This paragraph reports one TCR beta chain. Its antigen is not identified. Between the trimmed V and J ends, which lost 8 bases and 11 bases, there was a span of 15 bases. Germline CDR1 reads MDHEN; CDR2 reads SYDVKM. This CDR3 has 11 amino acids. Libraries were prepared by immunoSEQ multiplex PCR; TCRdb keeps only in-frame clonotypes and omits some of them. The table has fewer than 90,000 clones, 94% seen once. This record belongs to a study of cytomegalovirus exposure and HLA in healthy donors. Study-wide points: The authors enumerated over 150 TCR beta chains as linked to cytomegalovirus. Cytomegalovirus status, reportedly, was diagnosed with high specificity and sensitivity by the classifier. The majority of TCR sequences were rare, yet some public TCRs appeared in many donors.

V gene TRBV28 combines with J gene TRBJ1-1; tentative D call: TRBD1 (6 bases). This TCR was sampled from a young woman in good health and CMV-seronegative. The sample taken for sequencing was PBMCs. The CDR3 nucleotides read TGTGCCAGCCGTGATTCTCAGGGGGCTTTCTTT. Encoded protein: CASRDSQGAFF.